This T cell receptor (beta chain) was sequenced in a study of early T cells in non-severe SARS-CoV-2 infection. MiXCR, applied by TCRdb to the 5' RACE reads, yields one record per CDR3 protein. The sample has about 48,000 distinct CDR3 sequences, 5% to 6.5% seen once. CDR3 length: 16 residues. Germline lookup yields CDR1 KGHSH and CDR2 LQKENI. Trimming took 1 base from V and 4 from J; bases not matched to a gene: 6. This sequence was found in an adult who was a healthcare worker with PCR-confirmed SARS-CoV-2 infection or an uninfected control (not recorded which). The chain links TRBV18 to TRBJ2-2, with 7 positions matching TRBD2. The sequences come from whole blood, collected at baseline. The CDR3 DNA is TGTGCCAGCTCACCACTTCCTAGCGGTCCCACCGGGGAGCTGTTTTTT. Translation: CASSPLPSGPTGELFF.